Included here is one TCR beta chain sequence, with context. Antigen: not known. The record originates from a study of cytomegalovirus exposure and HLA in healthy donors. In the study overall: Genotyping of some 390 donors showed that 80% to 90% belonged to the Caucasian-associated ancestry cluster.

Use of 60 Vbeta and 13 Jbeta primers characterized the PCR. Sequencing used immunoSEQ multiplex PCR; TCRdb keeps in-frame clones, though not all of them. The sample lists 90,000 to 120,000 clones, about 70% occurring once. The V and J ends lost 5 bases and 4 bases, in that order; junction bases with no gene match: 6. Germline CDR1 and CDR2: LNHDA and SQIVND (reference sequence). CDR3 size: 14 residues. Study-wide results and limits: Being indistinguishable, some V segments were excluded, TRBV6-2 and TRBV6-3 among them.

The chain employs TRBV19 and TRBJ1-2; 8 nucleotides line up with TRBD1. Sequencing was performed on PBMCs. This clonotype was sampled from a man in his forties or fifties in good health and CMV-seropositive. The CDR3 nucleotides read TGTGCCAGTAGTCCTGGACAGGGAGGCTATGGCTACACCTTC. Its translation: CASSPGQGGYGYTF.